Listed here is a single T cell receptor beta chain. Its antigen is still unknown. Sequencing used immunoSEQ multiplex PCR; TCRdb keeps in-frame clones, though not all of them. The sample contains approximately 9,600 clones, over 60% of which appear only once. V lost 6 bases and J lost 1, with 5 bases in between. Germline V gives CDR1 SNHLY, CDR2 FYNNEI. This CDR3 is 12 amino acids long. This sample was included in a study of CD4+ T cells in melanoma. Study-level points and caveats: CD8+ T cell, macrophage and B cell function reportedly correlated with neoantigen-specific CD4+ T cells.

Sequenced sample: cells from a culture (not recorded whether cultured in vitro). V gene TRBV2 combines with J gene TRBJ2-3; D gene ambiguous. This TCR was recovered from a human donor with melanoma. CDR3 in amino acids: CASSPGTDTQYF. CDR3 nucleotides: TGTGCCAGCAGCCCGGGCACAGATACGCAGTATTTT.